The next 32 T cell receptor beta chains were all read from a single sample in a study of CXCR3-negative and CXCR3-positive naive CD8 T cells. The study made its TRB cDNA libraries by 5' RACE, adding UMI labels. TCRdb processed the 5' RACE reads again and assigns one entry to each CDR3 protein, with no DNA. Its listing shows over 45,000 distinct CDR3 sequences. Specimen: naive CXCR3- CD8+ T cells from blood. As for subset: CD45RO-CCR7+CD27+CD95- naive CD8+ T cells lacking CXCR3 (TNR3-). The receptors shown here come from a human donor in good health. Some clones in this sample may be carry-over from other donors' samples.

CDR3 in amino acids: CATSRSSGSEKLFF. This sequence joins TRBV15 and TRBJ1-4; the TCRdb call, TRBD1, lacks DNA for checking. This CDR3 region has 14 residues. CDR1 and CDR2 (germline): LNHNV, YYDKDF (reference sequence).

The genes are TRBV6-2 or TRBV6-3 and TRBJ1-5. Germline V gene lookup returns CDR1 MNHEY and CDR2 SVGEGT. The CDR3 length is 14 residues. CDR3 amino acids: CASSYRPSNQPQHF.

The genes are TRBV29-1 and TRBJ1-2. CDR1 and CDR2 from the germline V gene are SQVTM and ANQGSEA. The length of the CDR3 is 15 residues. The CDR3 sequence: CSVEGPDGGNYGYTF.

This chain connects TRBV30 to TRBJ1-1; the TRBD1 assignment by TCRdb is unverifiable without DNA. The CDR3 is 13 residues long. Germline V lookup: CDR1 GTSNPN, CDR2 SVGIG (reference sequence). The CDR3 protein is CAWSEGVNTEAFF.

CDR3 sequence reads: CASSQGLAGSYNEQFF. V is TRBV4-3 and J is TRBJ2-1; TCRdb names TRBD2, which stays unverified in the absence of DNA. CDR1 is LGHNA and CDR2 is YSLEER in the germline V gene. The CDR3 length is 16 residues.

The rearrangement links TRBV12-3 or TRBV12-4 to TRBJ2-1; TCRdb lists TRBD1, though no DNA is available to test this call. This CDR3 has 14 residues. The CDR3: CASSVPGQYNGQFF.

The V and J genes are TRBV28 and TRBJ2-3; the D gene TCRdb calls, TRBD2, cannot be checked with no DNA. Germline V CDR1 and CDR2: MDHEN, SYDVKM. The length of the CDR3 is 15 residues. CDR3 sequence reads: CASSRSGGGTDTQYF.

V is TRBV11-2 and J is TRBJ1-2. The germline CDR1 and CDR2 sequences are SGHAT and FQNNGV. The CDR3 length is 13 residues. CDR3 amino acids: CASSLGPTYGYTF. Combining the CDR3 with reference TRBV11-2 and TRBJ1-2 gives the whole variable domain EAGVAQSPRYKIIEKRQSVAFWCNPISGHATLYWYQQILGQGPKLLIQFQNNGVVDDSQLPKDRFSAERLKGVDSTLKIQPAKLEDSAVYLCASSLGPTYGYTFGSGTRLTVV.

The CDR3 loop reads CASSFVGQGIYEQYF. The J gene is TRBJ2-7, the V gene TRBV7-9; the D gene TCRdb calls, TRBD1, cannot be checked with no DNA. The CDR3 length is 15 residues. Germline values: CDR1 SEHNR, CDR2 FQNEAQ (reference sequence).

CDR3 region: CASSQAGTSAFYEQYF. The chain combines TRBV14 with TRBJ2-7; TCRdb gives TRBD2 as the D gene, but with no DNA this cannot be confirmed. CDR3 size: 16 residues. CDR1 is SGHDN and CDR2 is FVKESK in the germline V gene.

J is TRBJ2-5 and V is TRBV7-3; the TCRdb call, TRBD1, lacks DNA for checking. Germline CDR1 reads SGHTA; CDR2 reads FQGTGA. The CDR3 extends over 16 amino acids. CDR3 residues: CASSPDGTANQETQYF.

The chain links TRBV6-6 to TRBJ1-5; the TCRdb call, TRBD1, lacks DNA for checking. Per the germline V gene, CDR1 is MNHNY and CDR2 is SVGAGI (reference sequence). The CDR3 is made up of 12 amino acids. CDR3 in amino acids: CASYRGGQPQHF.

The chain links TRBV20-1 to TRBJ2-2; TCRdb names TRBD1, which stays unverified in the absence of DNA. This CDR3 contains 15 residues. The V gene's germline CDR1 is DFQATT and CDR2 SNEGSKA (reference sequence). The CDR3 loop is CSAGRDKQNTGELFF.

The chain's CDR3 is CASSEASGDPDGADTQYF. The J gene is TRBJ2-3, the V gene TRBV6-1; TCRdb's D call, TRBD2, is unchecked because there is no DNA. The CDR3 has 18 amino acids. The germline gives CDR1 MNHNS, CDR2 SASEGT.

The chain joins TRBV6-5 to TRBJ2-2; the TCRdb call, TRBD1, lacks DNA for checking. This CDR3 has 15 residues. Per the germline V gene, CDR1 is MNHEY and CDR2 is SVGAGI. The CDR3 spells CASSYFQGGTGELFF.

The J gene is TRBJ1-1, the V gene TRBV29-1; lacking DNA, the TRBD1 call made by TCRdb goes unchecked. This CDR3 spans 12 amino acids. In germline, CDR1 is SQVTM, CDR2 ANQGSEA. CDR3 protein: CSVEDLDREAFF.

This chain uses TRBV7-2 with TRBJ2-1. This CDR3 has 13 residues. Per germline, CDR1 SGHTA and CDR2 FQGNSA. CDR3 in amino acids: CASSAYGANEQFF.

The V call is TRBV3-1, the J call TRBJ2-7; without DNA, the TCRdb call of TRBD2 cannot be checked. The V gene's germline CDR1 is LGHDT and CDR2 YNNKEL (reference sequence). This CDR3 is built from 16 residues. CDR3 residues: CASSERTSGGGYEQYF.

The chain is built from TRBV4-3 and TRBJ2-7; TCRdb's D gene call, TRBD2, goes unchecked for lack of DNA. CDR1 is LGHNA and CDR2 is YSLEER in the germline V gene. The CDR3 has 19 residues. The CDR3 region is CASSQVSVKTSGGTNEQYF.

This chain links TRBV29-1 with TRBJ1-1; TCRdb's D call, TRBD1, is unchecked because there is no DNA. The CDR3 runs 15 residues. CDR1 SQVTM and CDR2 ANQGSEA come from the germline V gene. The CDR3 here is CSVPKPGQGASEAFF.

CDR3 loop: CASSPSPSEQYF. The chain recombines TRBV7-9 with TRBJ2-7. The CDR3 extends over 12 amino acids. Per germline, CDR1 SEHNR and CDR2 FQNEAQ (reference sequence).

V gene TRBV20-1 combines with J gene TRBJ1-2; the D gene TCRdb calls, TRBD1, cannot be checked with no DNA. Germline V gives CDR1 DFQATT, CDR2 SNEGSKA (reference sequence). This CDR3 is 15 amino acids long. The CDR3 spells CSAPTQGGANYGYTF.

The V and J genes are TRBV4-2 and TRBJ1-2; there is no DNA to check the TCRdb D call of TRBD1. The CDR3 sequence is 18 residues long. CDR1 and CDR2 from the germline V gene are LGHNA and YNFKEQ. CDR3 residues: CASSQEDRVRLPNYGYTF.

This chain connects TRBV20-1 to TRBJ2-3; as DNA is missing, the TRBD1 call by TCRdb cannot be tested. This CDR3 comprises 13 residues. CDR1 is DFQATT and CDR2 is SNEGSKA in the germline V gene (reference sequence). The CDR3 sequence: CSATRGITDTQYF.

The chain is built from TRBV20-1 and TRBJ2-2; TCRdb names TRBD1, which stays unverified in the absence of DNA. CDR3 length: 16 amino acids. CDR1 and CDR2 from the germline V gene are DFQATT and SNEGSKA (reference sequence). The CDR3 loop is CSARTGGAQNTGELFF.

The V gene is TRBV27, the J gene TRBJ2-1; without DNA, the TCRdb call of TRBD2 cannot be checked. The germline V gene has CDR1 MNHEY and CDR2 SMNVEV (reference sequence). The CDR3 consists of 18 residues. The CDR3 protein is CASSPQVLAGVPPNEQFF.

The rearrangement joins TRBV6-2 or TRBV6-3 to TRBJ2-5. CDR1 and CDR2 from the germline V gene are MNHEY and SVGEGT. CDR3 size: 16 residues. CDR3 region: CASSYSNYWEKETQYF.

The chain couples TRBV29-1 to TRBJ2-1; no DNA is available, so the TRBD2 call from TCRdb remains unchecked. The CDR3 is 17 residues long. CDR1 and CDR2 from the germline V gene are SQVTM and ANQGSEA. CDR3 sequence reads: CSVEDSTSGGAVIEQFF.

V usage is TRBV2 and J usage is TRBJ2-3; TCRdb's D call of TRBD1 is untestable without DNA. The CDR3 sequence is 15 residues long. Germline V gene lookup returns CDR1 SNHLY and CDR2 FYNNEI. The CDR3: CASSELLTATDTQYF.

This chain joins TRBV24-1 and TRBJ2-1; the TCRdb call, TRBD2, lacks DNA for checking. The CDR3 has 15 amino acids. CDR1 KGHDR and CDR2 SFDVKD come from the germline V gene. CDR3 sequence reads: CATSSGTSGYNEQFF.

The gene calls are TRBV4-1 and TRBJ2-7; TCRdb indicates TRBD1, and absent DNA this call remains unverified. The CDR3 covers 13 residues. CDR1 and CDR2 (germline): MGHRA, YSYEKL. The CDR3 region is CASSGTDGYEQYF.

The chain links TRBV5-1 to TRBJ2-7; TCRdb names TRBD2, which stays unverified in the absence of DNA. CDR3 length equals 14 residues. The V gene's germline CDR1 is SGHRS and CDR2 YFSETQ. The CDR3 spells CASSSEGLSYEQYF.